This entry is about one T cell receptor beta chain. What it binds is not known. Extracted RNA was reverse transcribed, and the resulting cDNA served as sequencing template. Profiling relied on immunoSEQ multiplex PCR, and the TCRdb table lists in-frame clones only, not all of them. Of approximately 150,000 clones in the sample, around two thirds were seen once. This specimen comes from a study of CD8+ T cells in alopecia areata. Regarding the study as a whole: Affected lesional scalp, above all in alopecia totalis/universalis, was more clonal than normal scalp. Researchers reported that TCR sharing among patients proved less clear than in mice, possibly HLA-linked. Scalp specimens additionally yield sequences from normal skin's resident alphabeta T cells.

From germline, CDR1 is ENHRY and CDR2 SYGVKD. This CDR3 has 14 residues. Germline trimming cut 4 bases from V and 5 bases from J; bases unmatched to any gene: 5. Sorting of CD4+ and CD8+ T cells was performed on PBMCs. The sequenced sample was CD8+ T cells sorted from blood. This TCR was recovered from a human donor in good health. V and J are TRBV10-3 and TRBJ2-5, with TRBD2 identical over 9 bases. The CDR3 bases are TGTGCCATCAGTGCGGCGGGAGGGCCGGAGACCCAGTACTTC. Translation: CAISAAGGPETQYF.